This is a list of T cell receptor beta chains from one sample in a study of T cells in tuberculosis. Clones were sequenced by immunoSEQ multiplex PCR, and TCRdb holds only the in-frame ones, with some missing. The top ten hold approximately 1.9% of the sample, which has about 88,000 clones, about nine tenths seen once. The sequenced sample consisted of CD1b-GMM tetramer-negative cells sorted from PBMCs. The receptor set was obtained from an adult woman with latent tuberculosis. Each CDR3 is given with its conserved first and last residue. A D gene is named only where the DNA matches it firmly. The size of a clone is reported for some rows only, either as once, few or many, or as a class for expanded clones.

CDR3 DNA | CDR3 protein | V gene | D gene | J gene | clone size
TGTGCCAGCAGCTTAATGGGGGGATCTAACACTGAAGCTTTCTTT | CASSLMGGSNTEAFF | TRBV7-3 | NA | TRBJ1-1 | NA
TGTGCCAGCTCGTCCTCTAGGTACCAAGAGACCCAGTACTTC | CASSSSRYQETQYF | TRBV18 | NA | TRBJ2-5 | once
TGTGCCAGCAGCGCCCTGTCAGGCGACACTGAAGCTTTCTTT | CASSALSGDTEAFF | TRBV9 | NA | TRBJ1-1 | NA
TGCGCCAGCAGCACACAGGGGGCGTCTGAAGCTTTCTTT | CASSTQGASEAFF | TRBV4-1 | TRBD1 | TRBJ1-1 | NA
TGTGCCAGCAGTGCCATGGTACAGGGGATCACTGAAGCTTTCTTT | CASSAMVQGITEAFF | TRBV6-6 | TRBD1 | TRBJ1-1 | NA
TGTGCCAGTAGTACCCAGGACAGGGGGGTTAACTATGGCTACACCTTC | CASSTQDRGVNYGYTF | TRBV19 | TRBD1 | TRBJ1-2 | NA
TGTGCCAGCAGCGTAGTCGGCAGCCAGAGGGAGACCCAGTACTTC | CASSVVGSQRETQYF | TRBV9 | NA | TRBJ2-5 | NA
TGTGCCAGCAGCGGTGACAGGGGACCCTACACTGAAGCTTTCTTT | CASSGDRGPYTEAFF | TRBV9 | TRBD1 | TRBJ1-1 | NA
TGTGCCAGCAGCTCCATACGCGCCTACGAGCAGTACTTC | CASSSIRAYEQYF | TRBV7-2 | NA | TRBJ2-7 | NA
TGTGCCAGCAGCTTAGGCGGGTCCGGTAGCAATCAGCCCCAGCATTTT | CASSLGGSGSNQPQHF | TRBV11-2 | NA | TRBJ1-5 | NA
TGTGCCAGCAGTTTTCGTAGTAACTATGGCTACACCTTC | CASSFRSNYGYTF | TRBV28 | NA | TRBJ1-2 | NA
TGTGCCAGCAGCTTAGGAGGGCAGGGTGGCGAAAAACTGTTTTTT | CASSLGGQGGEKLFF | TRBV13 | NA | TRBJ1-4 | NA
TGCAGCGTTTCACAAACTAGCGGGGGGGCAGAGACCCAGTACTTC | CSVSQTSGGAETQYF | TRBV29-1 | TRBD2 | TRBJ2-5 | NA
TGTGCCAGCAGTTTGCAGGAGCGGGGGGCCACAGATACGCAGTATTTT | CASSLQERGATDTQYF | TRBV6-5 | TRBD2 | TRBJ2-3 | once
TGTGCCAGCAGGGAGACTAGCGGGGGGGGCGAGCAGTACTTC | CASRETSGGGEQYF | TRBV7-2 | TRBD2 | TRBJ2-7 | NA
TGTGCCAGCAGCCAAGGATCTGGACTAGCGGTACACGGGGAGCTGTTTTTT | CASSQGSGLAVHGELFF | TRBV4-2 | TRBD2 | TRBJ2-2 | NA
TGTGCCAGCAGCACCCTAGCGGGGGGGCTCGGGTCGACCGGGGAGCTGTTTTTT | CASSTLAGGLGSTGELFF | TRBV7-6 | TRBD2 | TRBJ2-2 | NA
TGTGCCAGCAGCCTAGGGACTAGCAGGGGCGAGACCCAGTACTTC | CASSLGTSRGETQYF | TRBV7-3 | TRBD2 | TRBJ2-5 | NA
TGTGCCAGCAGTCATCCCGGGACAGGGGATAATTCACCCCTCCACTTT | CASSHPGTGDNSPLHF | TRBV27 | TRBD1 | TRBJ1-6 | NA
TGTGCCAGCAGGGCCAGAAACACCGGGGAGCTGTTTTTT | CASRARNTGELFF | TRBV2 | NA | TRBJ2-2 | NA
TGTGCCAGCAGCGTAGATACGGGACAGAGACGTCAAGCTTTCTTT | CASSVDTGQRRQAFF | TRBV9 | TRBD1 | TRBJ1-1 | NA
TGTGCCAGCAGTCTTGCGGGGGTAAGCTCCTACAATGAGCAGTTCTTC | CASSLAGVSSYNEQFF | TRBV28 | TRBD2 | TRBJ2-1 | NA
TGTGCCAGCAGCTTAGAAGAGAAAGGGGTAACAGATACGCAGTATTTT | CASSLEEKGVTDTQYF | TRBV13 | NA | TRBJ2-3 | NA
TGTGCCAGCAGGGGGGCCACTGAAGCTTTCTTT | CASRGATEAFF | TRBV7-9 | NA | TRBJ1-1 | NA
TGTGCCAGCAGCTCTTCCGGGACTACTTACGAGCAGTACTTC | CASSSSGTTYEQYF | TRBV13 | TRBD2 | TRBJ2-7 | NA
TGTGCCAGCAGCCCCACCCCAACTTATGGCTACACCTTC | CASSPTPTYGYTF | TRBV7-2 | NA | TRBJ1-2 | NA
TGTGCCAGCAGTTACGTAGCCAGGGCAGGCGGGGAGCTGTTTTTT | CASSYVARAGGELFF | TRBV6-5 | NA | TRBJ2-2 | NA
TGTGCCAGCAGTGCAAAAAGACAGCCCAATTCACCCCTCCACTTT | CASSAKRQPNSPLHF | TRBV6-1 | NA | TRBJ1-6 | NA
TGCGCCAGCAGCCAGTTGACAGGGGCCTTCTCTGGAAACACCATATATTTT | CASSQLTGAFSGNTIYF | TRBV11-2 | TRBD1 | TRBJ1-3 | NA
TGTGCCAGCGTTGGGGGGGGGTCAGATGAGCAGTTCTTC | CASVGGGSDEQFF | TRBV27 | TRBD2 | TRBJ2-1 | NA
TGTGCCAGCAGCCTTGGGGGGGGCGGCTGGGAGACCCAGTACTTC | CASSLGGGGWETQYF | TRBV9 | NA | TRBJ2-5 | once
TGTGCCAGCTCACCATCAGCGGGGGCGTCGGCTAATGAAAAACTGTTTTTT | CASSPSAGASANEKLFF | TRBV18 | NA | TRBJ1-4 | NA
TGCGCCAGCAGCCGAACCCTAGAGGGTGGGGAGACCCAGTACTTC | CASSRTLEGGETQYF | TRBV4-3 | NA | TRBJ2-5 | NA
TGTGCCAGCAGCGTAGCTTTGGGGACTACCGAAGCTTTCTTT | CASSVALGTTEAFF | TRBV9 | NA | TRBJ1-1 | NA
TGTGCCAGCAGTCCGACAGGCACAGATACGCAGTATTTT | CASSPTGTDTQYF | TRBV2 | NA | TRBJ2-3 | NA
TGTGCCAGCAGTTACTCCGTCCATGCGCGGACTGAAGCTTTCTTT | CASSYSVHARTEAFF | TRBV6-5 | NA | TRBJ1-1 | NA
TGTGCCAGCAGCTTAGGGAATACAGCCCTGTTGAACACTGAAGCTTTCTTT | CASSLGNTALLNTEAFF | TRBV11-1 | NA | TRBJ1-1 | NA
TGCAGCGTTGAGGGCAGGGGCACTGAAGCTTTCTTT | CSVEGRGTEAFF | TRBV29-1 | NA | TRBJ1-1 | once
TGCGCCAGCAGCTTGGACCGCGGGGGGGTAAGTGAGCAGTTCTTC | CASSLDRGGVSEQFF | TRBV5-1 | TRBD2 | TRBJ2-1 | NA
TGCAGCGTTGGGGGGGGACAGGGGGTCTACGAGCAGTACTTC | CSVGGGQGVYEQYF | TRBV29-1 | TRBD1 | TRBJ2-7 | NA
TGCAGCGTTTCAGGGGGCGCGGGGTCTTACGAGCAGTACTTC | CSVSGGAGSYEQYF | TRBV29-1 | TRBD1 | TRBJ2-7 | NA
TGTGCCAGCAGTTTTGGGACTAGCGGGGGAGGTGAGCAGTTCTTC | CASSFGTSGGGEQFF | TRBV28 | TRBD2 | TRBJ2-1 | NA
TGCGCCAGCAGCCCGACCGGGACAGGGGGCGTCAGGATCGGGGAGCTGTTTTTT | CASSPTGTGGVRIGELFF | TRBV5-1 | TRBD1 | TRBJ2-2 | once
TGCGCCAGCAGCTTGGAGGCGGGGGCCGACACAGATACGCAGTATTTT | CASSLEAGADTDTQYF | TRBV5-1 | NA | TRBJ2-3 | NA
TGTGCCAGCAGCGTCGGACAGGGGGACTATGGCTACACCTTC | CASSVGQGDYGYTF | TRBV5-4 | TRBD1 | TRBJ1-2 | NA
TGTGCCAGCAGCCCCTTGGCCGAGAACACTGAAGCTTTCTTT | CASSPLAENTEAFF | TRBV9 | NA | TRBJ1-1 | once
TGCGCCAGCAGCCCCGGGGGAGTGTACCAAGAGACCCAGTACTTC | CASSPGGVYQETQYF | TRBV5-1 | NA | TRBJ2-5 | NA
TGTGCCAGCAGTGAAGTGGCTAGCCCCTCAGATACGCAGTATTTT | CASSEVASPSDTQYF | TRBV6-1 | NA | TRBJ2-3 | NA
TGTGCCACCAGCAGAGTCCGGGGAGCAACTAATGAAAAACTGTTTTTT | CATSRVRGATNEKLFF | TRBV15 | NA | TRBJ1-4 | NA
TGTGCCAGCAGCACCGGGAGGGGCAAGGGTGAAGCTTTCTTT | CASSTGRGKGEAFF | TRBV7-9 | NA | TRBJ1-1 | NA
TGTACCAGCAGTGAAGTTCTAAGCGGGTTAACAGATACGCAGTATTTT | CTSSEVLSGLTDTQYF | TRBV2 | NA | TRBJ2-3 | NA